A single sample gave rise to the 19 T cell receptor beta chains below, sequenced in a study of CD8+ T cells in alopecia areata. Extraction of RNA preceded its reverse transcription into cDNA, which served as the sequencing template. Here immunoSEQ multiplex PCR was the method, and the copy in TCRdb shows in-frame clones only, minus some. The sample lists more than 110,000 clones, roughly 50% occurring once. The sequences come from CD4+ T cells sorted from blood, collected at week 0. The receptor set was obtained from a human donor with alopecia areata.

CDR3 nucleotides: TGTGCCAGCCGCATTCCGGCACAAGAGACCCAGTACTTC. Translating gives CASRIPAQETQYF. The chain recombines TRBV5-6 with TRBJ2-5, with D hard to call. The V end was cut by 7 bases, the J end by 2 bases, with 12 bases between. The CDR3 has 13 residues. Germline V gene data show CDR1 as SGHDT and CDR2 as YYEEEE.

The chain is built from TRBV10-3 and TRBJ2-3; 12 bases map to TRBD2. V lost 5 bases and J lost 2; bases outside the gene matches: 8. The germline gives CDR1 ENHRY, CDR2 SYGVKD. CDR3 length: 17 amino acids. CDR3 nucleotide sequence: TGTGCCATCAGTTCACGCCGGACTAGCGGGGACACAGATACGCAGTATTTT. It specifies CAISSRRTSGDTDTQYF.

This clone has a handful of counts. The chain uses TRBV30 and TRBJ1-1, with D possibly being TRBD1 (6 bases). CDR1 GTSNPN and CDR2 SVGIG come from the germline V gene (reference sequence). Trimming removed 4 bases from V and 2 bases from J, with 11 bases in between. The CDR3 is made up of 13 amino acids. The CDR3 spells CAWNTQGNTEAFF. In nucleotides, the CDR3 is TGTGCCTGGAATACACAGGGCAACACTGAAGCTTTCTTT.

This chain joins TRBV18 and TRBJ2-5, with TRBD1 matching over 7 bases. Germline CDR1 reads KGHSH; CDR2 reads LQKENI. CDR3 length: 18 amino acids. The trim removed 3 bases at V and 2 bases at J, leaving 15 bases unmatched. CDR3 protein: CASSPTFGRGRGQETQYF. Written as DNA, the CDR3 is TGTGCCAGCTCACCTACCTTCGGCCGCGGCAGGGGGCAAGAGACCCAGTACTTC. The full variable domain, rest sourced from reference TRBV18 and TRBJ2-5, is NAGVMQNPRHLVRRRGQEARLRCSPMKGHSHVYWYRQLPEEGLKFMVYLQKENIIDESGMPKERFSAEFPKEGPSILRIQQVVRGDSAAYFCASSPTFGRGRGQETQYFGPGTRLLVL.

This clone was detected ten times or more. This chain uses TRBV11-3 with TRBJ2-1; D might be TRBD2 (6 bases). V lost 0 bases to trimming and J lost 7 bases, with 10 bases between them. The CDR3 length is 14 residues. Germline CDR1 is SGHNT and CDR2 is YENEEA. CDR3 amino acids: CASSLDGGVNEQFF. For the CDR3, the DNA is TGTGCCAGCAGCTTAGATGGCGGGGTGAATGAGCAGTTCTTC.

This clone was counted a single time. This rearrangement joins TRBV29-1 to TRBJ2-2, with D tentatively TRBD1 or TRBD2 (5 bases each). The V end was cut by 6 bases, the J end by 4 bases, with 15 bases between. Looked up from germline, CDR1 is SQVTM and CDR2 is ANQGSEA. This CDR3 is built from 14 residues. The CDR3 sequence: CSVQRKGTTGELFF. CDR3 in DNA: TGCAGCGTCCAAAGGAAAGGGACCACCGGGGAGCTGTTTTTT.

This chain links TRBV4-2 with TRBJ2-1; TRBD1 matches at 9 bases. The germline CDR1 and CDR2 sequences are LGHNA and YNFKEQ. The trim removed 5 bases at V and 15 bases at J, leaving 14 bases unmatched. The CDR3 length is 14 residues. This CDR3 is CASSDVKGQGDLFF. The CDR3 nucleotides read TGTGCCAGCAGCGACGTTAAGGGACAGGGAGATCTGTTCTTC.

The rearrangement uses TRBV18 and TRBJ2-7; D may be TRBD1 or TRBD2 (6 bases each). The CDR3 is 13 residues long. CDR1 KGHSH and CDR2 LQKENI come from the germline V gene. V was cut by 4 bases and J by 5 bases, with 12 bases left in between. CDR3 nucleotide sequence: TGTGCCAGCTCACGCGAGGGGGGTAACGAGCAGTACTTC. It translates to CASSREGGNEQYF.

The V and J genes are TRBV25-1 and TRBJ1-2, with a weak D call TRBD1 (5 bases). CDR3 size: 13 residues. Germline CDR1 reads MGHDK; CDR2 reads SYGVNS. V lost 5 bases to trimming and J lost 1 base, with 8 bases between them. CDR3 amino acids: CASSKTVNYGYTF. CDR3 nucleotide sequence: TGTGCCAGCAGTAAGACAGTTAACTATGGCTACACCTTC.

The V call is TRBV7-2, the J call TRBJ2-5; no reliable D call. The ends were cut back, 4 bases at V and 5 bases at J, with 14 bases in the middle. The CDR3 is 14 residues long. Germline loops: CDR1 SGHTA, CDR2 FQGNSA. The CDR3: CASSSRRPTETQYF. In DNA form, the CDR3 reads TGTGCCAGCAGCTCACGGCGGCCTACGGAGACCCAGTACTTC.

DNA for the CDR3: TGCGCCAGCAGCCAGCGGACTAGCGGGGGGGCGGCAAATGAGCAGTTCTTC. This encodes CASSQRTSGGAANEQFF. This chain joins TRBV4-1 and TRBJ2-1; 15 bases fit TRBD2. Trimming removed 3 bases from V and 7 bases from J; junction bases left unmatched: 7. The germline gives CDR1 MGHRA, CDR2 YSYEKL. The CDR3 totals 17 residues.

This rearrangement joins TRBV6-5 to TRBJ1-1; 8 positions agree with TRBD1. CDR1 is MNHEY, CDR2 SVGAGI, per germline. The CDR3 loop spans 15 amino acids. Trimming cost V 4 bases and J 4 bases; bases outside gene matches: 8. CDR3 loop: CASSFIQGAGTEAFF. The CDR3 DNA is TGTGCCAGCAGTTTCATCCAGGGGGCGGGCACTGAAGCTTTCTTT.

The gene calls are TRBV9 and TRBJ1-5, with D perhaps TRBD1 (5 bases). This CDR3 region has 15 residues. Germline CDR1 reads SGDLS; CDR2 reads YYNGEE. V was pared by 5 bases and J by 0 bases, with 12 bases between. The CDR3 DNA reads TGTGCCAGCAGTGAGACAGCTTATAGCAATCAGCCCCAGCATTTT. It yields the protein CASSETAYSNQPQHF.

The chain has TRBV4-3 and TRBJ2-7; 8 positions agree with TRBD1. V lost 0 bases to trimming and J lost 7 bases; unmatched junction nucleotides: 8. Looked up from germline, CDR1 is LGHNA and CDR2 is YSLEER. This CDR3 region has 15 residues. In DNA, the CDR3 is TGCGCCAGCAGCCAAGAATACAGACAGGGGAGGGAGCAGTACTTC. Its translation is CASSQEYRQGREQYF.

CDR3 loop: CASGGPSRTDTQYF. The DNA for the CDR3 is TGCGCCAGCGGGGGGCCGTCCCGCACAGATACGCAGTATTTT. V and J are TRBV5-1 and TRBJ2-3; TRBD1 or TRBD2 may be the D gene (6 bases each). Trimming shortened V by 7 bases and J by 1 base, and 13 bases separated the two germline ends. CDR3 length equals 14 residues. In germline, CDR1 is SGHRS, CDR2 YFSETQ.

This clone was found a few times. The chain uses TRBV21-1 and TRBJ1-5; the table gives TRBD1 as D, unverified against the DNA. TRBV21-1 represents a pseudogene. The CDR3 runs 14 residues. CDR3 loop: CASSNNRFNQPQHF. CDR3 sequence (DNA): TGTGCCAGCAGCAACAACAGGTTCAATCAGCCCCAGCATTTT.

This chain uses TRBV6-5 with TRBJ2-1, with a possible D match to TRBD2 (6 bases). This CDR3 region has 12 residues. Trimming cost V 2 bases and J 9 bases, with 8 bases left between them. CDR1 and CDR2 from the germline V gene are MNHEY and SVGAGI. The DNA of the CDR3 is TGTGCCAGCAGTTACACGCGGGGTGAGCAGTTCTTC. It is translated as CASSYTRGEQFF.

The J gene is TRBJ2-1, the V gene TRBV4-3; D ambiguous. CDR1 and CDR2 (germline): LGHNA, YSLEER. Trimming pared 0 bases from V and 4 bases from J, leaving 7 bases between. CDR3 length: 14 amino acids. DNA of the CDR3: TGCGCCAGCAGCCAAGATATGGCTTACAATGAGCAGTTCTTC. This encodes CASSQDMAYNEQFF.

The chain combines TRBV5-1 with TRBJ2-7, with 8 bases identical to TRBD2. CDR3 size: 15 residues. Germline V gives CDR1 SGHRS, CDR2 YFSETQ. With V trimmed by 1 base and J by 3 bases, 6 bases remained unmatched. The CDR3 nucleotides read TGCGCCAGCAGCTTGACCGGGACTAGTAACTACGAGCAGTACTTC. Protein: CASSLTGTSNYEQYF.